This TCR beta chain derives from a study of blood T cell repertoires in COVID-19 (dated by TCRdb to 2018 to 2021). Some background on the complete study: The collaborator samples originated in the United States, Italy and Spain and spanned the acute and convalescent phases of COVID-19. The prospective study material was composed of cDNA or gDNA derived from T cells, B-cell-depleted T cells, or PBMCs. Subjects who had been exposed to COVID-19, were actively infected with it, or had recovered from it provided the deeply sampled blood TCRbeta repertoires that made up the dataset. The repertoires were released in a freely available public database meant as a resource for research on the immune response to SARS-CoV-2. Samples came from the ongoing ImmuneRACE study (first 160 participants) plus 1,254 subjects from 6 global collaborators. The sample metadata nearly always contained a de-identified subject ID, COVID-19 status, age in years and sex. Where available, HLA class I and class II types were taken from metadata supplied by the sample provider and were not determined by assay-based typing. On the study overall, not on this receptor specifically: How much clinical and demographic metadata was included differed by source and by participant, and the metadata was provided uncurated.

Collaborating institutions collected whole blood in K2EDTA tubes following their own protocols. For TCRbeta analysis, collaborators shipped samples in one of three forms: frozen whole blood, isolated PBMCs, or DNA extracted from either of those sample types. CDR1 GTSNPN and CDR2 SVGIG are derived from the germline V gene (reference sequence). The CDR3 holds 13 amino acids from the cysteine to the phenylalanine. Only the CDR3 DNA is retained, 39 bases long and in frame from the first base. The germline V and J ends show losses of 7 bases and 4 bases respectively, and no gene match explains 3 bases of the junction. TCRbeta CDR3 regions were amplified from genomic DNA using the immunoSEQ Assay, a bias-controlled multiplex PCR. On the study's bioinformatics: The number of nucleated cells in each sample was estimated by amplification of reference gene primers within the assay. To quantify the absolute abundance of each unique TCRbeta CDR3 rearrangement, sequence reads were collapsed and filtered. For each sample, productive Simpson clonality was calculated by taking the square root of Simpson's diversity index across productive rearrangements. TCRdb retrieved this table from immuneACCESS and kept in-frame rearrangements only. Not all clones are present; in checked studies, unresolved V genes account for under half, and no reason is known for the remainder. That table furnishes V, J and clone size, whereas the DNA furnished D and trimming. The sample table lists 70,000 to 85,000 clones, about 80% of them with a count of one. The ten largest clonotypes hold over 9.5% of the sample.

Comment on this clone: Its antigen is not yet known. No per-base quality is available; no much larger clone lies one base away.

Sequencing was performed on peripheral blood. The source of this sequence is a man older than 75 with acute or convalescent COVID-19. The chain is encoded by TRBV30 joined to TRBJ2-3, with 12 bases aligning to TRBD2. The CDR3 here reads CASTSGGPDTQYF. The nucleotide sequence reads TGTGCCTCGACTAGCGGGGGACCAGATACGCAGTATTTT.